The source of this TCR beta chain is a study of T cell responses to AZD1222 COVID-19 vaccine. Study results and limitations: At baseline, seropositivity was found in only 5 to 7 AZD1222 recipients. Spike-specific TCR breadth and depth went up after people got two AZD1222 doses. Regions left unmutated in variants are reportedly the target of nearly half of spike-specific TCRs. The donor cohort was predominantly white British with a female majority, and clonal diversity may have been underestimated.

Data came from immunoSEQ multiplex PCR; TCRdb stores just in-frame clones and leaves some out. The specimen's table records around 150,000 clones. On this clone: Its cognate antigen is unknown.

The source material was peripheral blood. This clonotype was obtained from an adult in good health.

CDR3 residues: CASSSPPGKSPYEQYF. The CDR3 nucleotides read TGTGCCAGCAGCTCTCCCCCAGGGAAGAGCCCCTACGAGCAGTACTTC. The gene calls are TRBV7-2 and TRBJ2-7; D perhaps matches TRBD1 (5 bases). V dropped 4 bases and J dropped 2 bases, with 18 bases sitting between them. Looked up from germline, CDR1 is SGHTA and CDR2 is FQGNSA. CDR3 length: 16 amino acids.